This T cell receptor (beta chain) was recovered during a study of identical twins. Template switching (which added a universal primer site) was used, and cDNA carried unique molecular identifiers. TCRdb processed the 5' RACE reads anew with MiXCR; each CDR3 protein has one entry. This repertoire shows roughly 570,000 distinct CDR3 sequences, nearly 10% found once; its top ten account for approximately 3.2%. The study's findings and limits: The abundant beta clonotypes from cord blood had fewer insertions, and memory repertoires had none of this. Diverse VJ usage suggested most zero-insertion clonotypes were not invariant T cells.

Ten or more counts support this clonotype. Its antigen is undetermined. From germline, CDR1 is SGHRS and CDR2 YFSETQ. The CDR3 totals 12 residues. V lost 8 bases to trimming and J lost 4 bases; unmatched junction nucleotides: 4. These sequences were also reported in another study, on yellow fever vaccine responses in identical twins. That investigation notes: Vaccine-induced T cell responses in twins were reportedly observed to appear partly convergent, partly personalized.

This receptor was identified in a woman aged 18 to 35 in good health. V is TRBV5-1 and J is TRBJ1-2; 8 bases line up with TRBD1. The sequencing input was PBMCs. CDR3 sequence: CASGQGGYGYTF. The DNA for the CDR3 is TGCGCCAGTGGACAGGGCGGCTATGGCTACACCTTC.